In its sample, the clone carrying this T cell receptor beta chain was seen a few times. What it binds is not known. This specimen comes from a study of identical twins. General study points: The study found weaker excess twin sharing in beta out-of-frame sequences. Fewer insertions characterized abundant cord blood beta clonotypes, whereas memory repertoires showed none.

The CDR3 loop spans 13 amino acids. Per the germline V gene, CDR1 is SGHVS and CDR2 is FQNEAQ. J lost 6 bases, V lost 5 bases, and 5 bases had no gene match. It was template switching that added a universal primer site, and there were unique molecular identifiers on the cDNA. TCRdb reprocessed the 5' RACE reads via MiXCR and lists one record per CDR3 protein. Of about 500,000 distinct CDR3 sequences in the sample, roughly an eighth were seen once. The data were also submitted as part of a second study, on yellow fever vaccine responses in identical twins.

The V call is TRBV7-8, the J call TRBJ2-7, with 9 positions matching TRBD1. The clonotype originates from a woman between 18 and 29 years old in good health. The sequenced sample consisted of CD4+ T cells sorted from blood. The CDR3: CASSGDRGSEQYF. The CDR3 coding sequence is TGTGCCAGCAGCGGAGACAGGGGGTCCGAGCAGTACTTC.